The present T cell receptor (beta chain) was sequenced within a study of OX40 agonist ivuxolimab in advanced cancers. Worth noting for this clone: The antigen is unknown.

Unmatched junction bases numbered 12, after V lost 1 base and J lost 4 bases. Germline V CDR1 and CDR2: LGHNA, YNFKEQ. The CDR3 runs 17 residues. General study results and limits: Still undetermined is the antigen specificity of the expanded peripheral T cells.

Data came from immunoSEQ multiplex PCR; TCRdb stores just in-frame clones and leaves some out. The sample yields 55,000 to 75,000 clones, about 80% seen once. Material: CD4+ or CD8+ T cells sorted from blood, obtained in a trial of the OX40 agonist ivuxolimab. The chain employs TRBV4-2 and TRBJ2-7; TRBD2 matches at 8 bases. This receptor was identified in an adult with an advanced solid tumor such as melanoma, head and neck, liver or kidney cancer. In DNA form, the CDR3 reads TGTGCCAGCAGCCAAGTATTTAGCGGGGACCTGAGGTACGAGCAGTACTTC. This translates into CASSQVFSGDLRYEQYF.